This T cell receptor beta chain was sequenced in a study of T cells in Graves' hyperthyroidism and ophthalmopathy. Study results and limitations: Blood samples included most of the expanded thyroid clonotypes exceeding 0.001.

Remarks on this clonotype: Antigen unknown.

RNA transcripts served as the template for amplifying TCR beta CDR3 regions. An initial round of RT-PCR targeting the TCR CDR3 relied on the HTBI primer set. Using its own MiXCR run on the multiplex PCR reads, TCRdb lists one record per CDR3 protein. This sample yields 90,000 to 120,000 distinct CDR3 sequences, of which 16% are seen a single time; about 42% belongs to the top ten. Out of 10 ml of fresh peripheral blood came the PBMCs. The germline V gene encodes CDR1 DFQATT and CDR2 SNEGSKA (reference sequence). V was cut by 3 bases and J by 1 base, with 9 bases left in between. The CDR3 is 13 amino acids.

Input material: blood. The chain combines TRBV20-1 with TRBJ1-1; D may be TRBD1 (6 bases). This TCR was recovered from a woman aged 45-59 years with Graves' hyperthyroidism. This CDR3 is CSARGHSNTEAFF. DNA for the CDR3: TGCAGTGCTAGGGGACACTCGAACACTGAAGCTTTCTTT.